This T cell receptor (beta chain) was sequenced in a study of type 1 regulatory T cells. Study-wide context: T-allo10 is a Tr1-enriched, alloantigen-specific CD4 T cell product made in vitro.

From germline, CDR1 is SGHVS and CDR2 FQNEAQ. With 1 base removed from V and 13 bases from J, the gap between germline ends came to 14 bases. The CDR3 is 12 residues long. A few counts support this clonotype. TCRdb processed the reads anew with MiXCR; each CDR3 protein has one entry. The top ten clones hold approximately 2.2% of a sample with approximately 100,000 distinct CDR3 sequences, roughly 31% of them seen once. The chain couples TRBV7-8 to TRBJ2-7; unclear D gene. Sequencing was done on a sample of CD4+ T cells, either the whole sample or a sorted fraction (not recorded which). This TCR came from a human donor in good health. CDR3 region: CASSLVDGPGYF. CDR3 sequence (DNA): TGTGCCAGCAGCTTAGTGGATGGGCCTGGATACTTC.